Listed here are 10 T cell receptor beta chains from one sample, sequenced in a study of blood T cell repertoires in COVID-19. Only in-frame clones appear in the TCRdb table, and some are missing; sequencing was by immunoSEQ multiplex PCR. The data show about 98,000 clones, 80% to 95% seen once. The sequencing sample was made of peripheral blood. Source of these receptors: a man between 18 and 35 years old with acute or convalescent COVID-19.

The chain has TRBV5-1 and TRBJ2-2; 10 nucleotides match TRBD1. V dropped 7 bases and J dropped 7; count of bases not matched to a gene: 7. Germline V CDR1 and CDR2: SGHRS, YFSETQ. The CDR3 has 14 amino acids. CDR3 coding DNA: TGCGCCAGCTTTCTGACAGGGGGCGGCGGGGAGCTGTTTTTT. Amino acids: CASFLTGGGGELFF.

CDR3 in DNA: TGTGCCAGCAGCGGAGGACTAGCGGGGTCCTACGAGCAGTACTTC. This encodes CASSGGLAGSYEQYF. The chain is built from TRBV3-1 (or the pseudogene TRBV3-2) and TRBJ2-7; 12 bases line up with TRBD2. The CDR3 is 15 residues long. V dropped 5 bases and J dropped 1; count of bases not matched to a gene: 3. Germline V CDR1 and CDR2: LGHDT, YNNKEL (reference sequence).

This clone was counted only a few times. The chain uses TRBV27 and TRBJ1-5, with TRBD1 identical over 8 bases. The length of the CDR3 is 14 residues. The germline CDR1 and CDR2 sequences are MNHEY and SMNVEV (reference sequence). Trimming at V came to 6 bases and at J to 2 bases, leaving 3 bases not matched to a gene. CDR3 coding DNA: TGTGCCAGCAGACCGGGACAGGGCAATCAGCCCCAGCATTTT. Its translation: CASRPGQGNQPQHF.

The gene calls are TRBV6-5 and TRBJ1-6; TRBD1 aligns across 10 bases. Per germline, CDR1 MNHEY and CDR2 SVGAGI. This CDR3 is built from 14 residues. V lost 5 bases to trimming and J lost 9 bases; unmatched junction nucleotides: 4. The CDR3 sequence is CASSQGQGTSPLHF. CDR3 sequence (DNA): TGTGCCAGCAGTCAGGGACAGGGGACTTCACCCCTCCACTTT.

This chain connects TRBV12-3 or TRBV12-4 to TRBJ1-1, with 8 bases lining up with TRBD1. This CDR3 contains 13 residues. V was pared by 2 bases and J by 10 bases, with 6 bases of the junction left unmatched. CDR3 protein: CASSLSRGQGAFF. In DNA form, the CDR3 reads TGTGCCAGCAGTTTATCTCGTGGACAGGGAGCTTTCTTT.

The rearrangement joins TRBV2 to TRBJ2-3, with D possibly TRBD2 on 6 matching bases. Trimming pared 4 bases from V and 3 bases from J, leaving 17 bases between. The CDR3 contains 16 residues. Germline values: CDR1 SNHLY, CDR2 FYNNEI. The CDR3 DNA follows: TGTGCCAGCAGTGCGGCAGGGAAGAGCGGGACAGATACGCAGTATTTT. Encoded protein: CASSAAGKSGTDTQYF. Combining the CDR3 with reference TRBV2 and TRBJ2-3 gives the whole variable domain EPEVTQTPSHQVTQMGQEVILRCVPISNHLYFYWYRQILGQKVEFLVSFYNNEISEKSEIFDDQFSVERPDGSNFTLKIRSTKLEDSAMYFCASSAAGKSGTDTQYFGPGTRLTVL.

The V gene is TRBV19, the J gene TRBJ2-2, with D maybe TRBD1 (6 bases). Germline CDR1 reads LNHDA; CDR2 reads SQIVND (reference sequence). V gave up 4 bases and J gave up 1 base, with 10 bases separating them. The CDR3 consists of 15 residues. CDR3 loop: CASSTGHQNTGELFF. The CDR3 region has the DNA TGTGCCAGTAGTACGGGACACCAGAACACCGGGGAGCTGTTTTTT.

The CDR3 is CATSPWGGRGAEAFF. CDR3 coding DNA: TGTGCCACCAGCCCCTGGGGAGGGCGCGGCGCTGAAGCTTTCTTT. The V gene is TRBV6-5, the J gene TRBJ1-1, with no clear D. V lost 10 bases to trimming and J lost 6 bases, with 24 bases between them. Looked up from germline, CDR1 is MNHEY and CDR2 is SVGAGI. The length of the CDR3 is 15 residues.

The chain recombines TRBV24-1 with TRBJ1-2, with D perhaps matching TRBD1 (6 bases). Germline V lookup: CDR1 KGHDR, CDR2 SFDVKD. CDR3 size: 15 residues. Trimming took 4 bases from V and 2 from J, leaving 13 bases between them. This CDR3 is CATSESGQNNYGYTF. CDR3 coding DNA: TGTGCCACCAGTGAATCGGGACAAAACAACTATGGCTACACCTTC.

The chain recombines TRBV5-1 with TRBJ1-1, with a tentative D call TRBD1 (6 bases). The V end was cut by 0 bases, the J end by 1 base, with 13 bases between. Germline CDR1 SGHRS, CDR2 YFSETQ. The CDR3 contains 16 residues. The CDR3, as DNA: TGCGCCAGCAGCTTGGGGCAGGGGATTGGGAACACTGAAGCTTTCTTT. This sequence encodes CASSLGQGIGNTEAFF.